The table lists the clone carrying this T cell receptor beta chain with a few counts. This sample stems from a study of shared clonotypes between healthy human individuals. For the study at large: CD8 memory received one plate per donor, CD8 naive two, CD4 memory three and CD4 naive three.

Libraries were prepared by immunoSEQ multiplex PCR; TCRdb keeps only in-frame clonotypes and omits some of them. The sample includes around 2.1 million clones, about 92% of them seen just once. Naivety among CD8 cells was defined by CD45RO negativity and positive CCR7 selection, thereby excluding terminally differentiated effector memory CD45RA+ cells. Material for sequencing was naive CD8+ T cells from PBMCs. The source is a man aged 18 to 35 in good health. Some clones in this sample may be carry-over from other donors' samples.

CDR3 in amino acids: CASSDGLAGENIQYF. The CDR3 DNA sequence: TGTGCCAGCAGCGACGGACTAGCGGGGGAAAACATTCAGTACTTC. V usage is TRBV13 and J usage is TRBJ2-4, with 13 bases matching TRBD2. The germline gives CDR1 PRHDT, CDR2 FYEKMQ (reference sequence). The V segment lost 5 bases and the J segment 5 bases; nucleotides outside the gene matches: 3. This CDR3 is 15 amino acids long.